This T cell receptor beta chain was observed in a study of blood T cell repertoires in COVID-19 (dated by TCRdb to 2018 to 2021). About the investigation overall: Samples from collaborators originated in the United States, Italy and Spain and spanned both the acute and convalescent phases of COVID-19. The material from the prospective study consisted of cDNA or gDNA derived from T cells, B-cell-depleted T cells, or PBMCs. The dataset comprised deeply sampled blood TCRbeta repertoires from subjects exposed to, actively infected with, or recovered from COVID-19. The repertoires were released in a freely available public database intended as a resource for research on the immune response to SARS-CoV-2. The samples were drawn from the first 160 participants of the ongoing ImmuneRACE study and from under 1,500 subjects provided by 6 global collaborators. Sample metadata almost always included a de-identified subject ID, COVID-19 status, age in years and sex. Where available, HLA class I and class II types were taken from metadata supplied by the sample provider and were not determined by assay-based typing. Results the study describes overall, beyond this receptor: The quantity of clinical and demographic metadata differed by source and by participant and was supplied without curation.

One collaborating source in Seattle enrolled patients during active infection and followed them longitudinally through the course of disease. Whole blood was collected in K2EDTA tubes by collaborating institutions according to the institutions' own protocols. For TCRbeta analysis, collaborators shipped samples in one of three forms: frozen whole blood, isolated PBMCs, or DNA extracted from either of those sample types. The immunoSEQ Assay, a bias-controlled multiplex PCR, was used to amplify TCRbeta CDR3 regions from genomic DNA. Per the authors' processing: The number of nucleated cells in each sample was estimated by amplification of reference gene primers within the assay. Sequence reads were collapsed and filtered to measure the absolute abundance of every unique TCRbeta CDR3 rearrangement. Productive Simpson clonality was computed per sample as the square root of Simpson's diversity index over productive rearrangements. This immuneACCESS table, as held by TCRdb, lists in-frame sequences with V and J called but not all clones. Of the missing ones, under half trace to an unresolved V gene in checked studies; the others have no known cause. V, J and clone size derive from that table, while D and trimming were established from the DNA sequence. Across this sample there are 250,000 to 300,000 clones, with more than 70% seen only once. The ten largest clones capture about 10% of the sample.

Looking up the germline V gene (reference sequence) yields CDR1 LNHDA and CDR2 SQIVND. The CDR3 sequence holds 22 residues, the cysteine and phenylalanine included. As regards this clone: No antigen is known for it. The DNA is omitted, as the CDR3 cannot be located on it reliably, and the CDR3 follows TCRdb's listing.

Sequencing was done on a sample of peripheral blood. The rearranged segments are TRBV19 and TRBJ2-7; the DNA was not used to check the table's D call, TRBD1. The TCR was taken from a woman in her twenties or thirties with COVID-19, enrolled during active disease. The CDR3 amino acid sequence is: CASSIWGVSLYGTDRVGYEQYF.